This T cell receptor (beta chain) was sequenced in a study of blood T cell repertoires in COVID-19. Study as a whole: Acute and convalescent COVID-19 specimens originated in the United States, Italy and Spain.

Participants were aged roughly 18 to 90 years, lived in around 22 US areas, and enrolled virtually. Participants' reported clinical history set cohort assignment. CDR3 length: 12 residues. CDR1 MGHRA and CDR2 YSYEKL come from the germline V gene. The V gene lost 4 bases and the J gene lost 6 bases, with 8 bases spanning the gap. Under the authors' procedure: From reference gene primer amplification, estimates of nucleated cell counts were derived. Generated by immunoSEQ multiplex PCR, the TCRdb table keeps only in-frame clones and is missing some. V and J calls and clone size come straight from that table; D and trimming were deduced from the DNA. The table has more than 150,000 clones, about 90% seen once.

The V and J genes are TRBV4-1 and TRBJ2-3, with D unresolved. This TCR was sampled from a woman between 45 and 60 years old who had recovered from COVID-19. Sequenced: PBMCs or T cells enriched from blood (not recorded which). The CDR3, as DNA: TGCGCCAGCAGCCCCAGATACGATACGCAGTATTTT. Protein: CASSPRYDTQYF.